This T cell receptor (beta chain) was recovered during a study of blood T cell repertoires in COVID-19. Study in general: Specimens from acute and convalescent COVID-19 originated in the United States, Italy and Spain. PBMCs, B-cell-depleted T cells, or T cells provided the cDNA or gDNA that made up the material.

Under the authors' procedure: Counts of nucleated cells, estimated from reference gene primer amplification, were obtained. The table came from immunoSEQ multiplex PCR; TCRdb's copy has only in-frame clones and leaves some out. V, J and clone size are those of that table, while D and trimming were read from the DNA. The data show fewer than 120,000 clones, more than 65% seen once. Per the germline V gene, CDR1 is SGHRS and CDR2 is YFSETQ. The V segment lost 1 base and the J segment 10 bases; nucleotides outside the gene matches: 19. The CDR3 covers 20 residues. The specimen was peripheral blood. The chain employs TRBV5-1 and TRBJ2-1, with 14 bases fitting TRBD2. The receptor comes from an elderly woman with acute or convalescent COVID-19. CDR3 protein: CASSLSAGLAGADSMPEQFF. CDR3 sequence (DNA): TGCGCCAGCAGCTTGTCGGCGGGACTAGCGGGAGCCGACTCAATGCCCGAGCAGTTCTTC.